These T cell receptor beta chains were read from a single sample in a study of cytomegalovirus exposure and HLA in healthy donors. Measured with immunoSEQ multiplex PCR; TCRdb has only the in-frame clones, and not every one. This table has more than 80,000 clones, roughly 82% appearing once. The sample comprised PBMCs. All receptors come from a woman between 50 and 59 years old in good health and CMV-seropositive. Both conserved end residues are part of each CDR3. Each record gives: clone size, D gene, J gene, V gene, CDR3 protein, CDR3 DNA. D genes are given only for firm matches. The size of a clone is reported for some rows only, either as once, few or many, or as a class for expanded clones.

clone size: .; D gene: TRBD1; J gene: TRBJ1-2; V gene: TRBV19; CDR3 protein: CASSTGQGNFAGGYTF; CDR3 DNA: TGTGCCAGTAGTACGGGACAGGGAAATTTCGCGGGCGGCTACACCTTC
clone size: .; D gene: .; J gene: TRBJ1-1; V gene: TRBV6-5; CDR3 protein: CASGRANTEAFF; CDR3 DNA: TGTGCCAGCGGCAGGGCTAACACTGAAGCTTTCTTT
clone size: .; D gene: TRBD1; J gene: TRBJ1-1; V gene: TRBV4-3; CDR3 protein: CASSQVAGTGSTEAFF; CDR3 DNA: TGCGCCAGCAGCCAAGTGGCCGGGACAGGGAGCACTGAAGCTTTCTTT
clone size: .; D gene: .; J gene: TRBJ2-5; V gene: TRBV7-2; CDR3 protein: CASSLVGGETQYF; CDR3 DNA: TGTGCCAGCAGCTTAGTGGGGGGAGAGACCCAGTACTTC
clone size: .; D gene: .; J gene: TRBJ1-1; V gene: TRBV28; CDR3 protein: CASSLWQGKRDTEAFF; CDR3 DNA: TGTGCCAGCAGTTTATGGCAGGGGAAGAGAGACACTGAAGCTTTCTTT
clone size: few; D gene: .; J gene: TRBJ1-4; V gene: TRBV5-6; CDR3 protein: CASSPARGKLFF; CDR3 DNA: TGTGCCAGCAGCCCAGCACGAGGGAAACTGTTTTTT
clone size: .; D gene: .; J gene: TRBJ1-5; V gene: TRBV2; CDR3 protein: CASSEWGDVREPQHF; CDR3 DNA: TGTGCCAGCAGTGAATGGGGAGATGTTCGAGAGCCCCAGCATTTT
clone size: .; D gene: TRBD1; J gene: TRBJ2-3; V gene: TRBV5-6; CDR3 protein: CASSLRTGDTDTQYF; CDR3 DNA: TGTGCCAGCAGCCTCCGGACAGGGGACACAGATACGCAGTATTTT
clone size: .; D gene: .; J gene: TRBJ2-1; V gene: TRBV15; CDR3 protein: CATSRAGQFNEQFF; CDR3 DNA: TGTGCCACCAGCAGAGCCGGACAGTTCAATGAGCAGTTCTTC
clone size: .; D gene: .; J gene: TRBJ2-1; V gene: TRBV19; CDR3 protein: CASSTPGHTNNEQFF; CDR3 DNA: TGTGCCAGTAGTACCCCGGGACACACAAACAATGAGCAGTTCTTC
clone size: .; D gene: TRBD1; J gene: TRBJ2-7; V gene: TRBV28; CDR3 protein: CASRSGTGDYEQYF; CDR3 DNA: TGTGCCAGCAGGTCCGGGACAGGGGACTACGAGCAGTACTTC
clone size: once; D gene: .; J gene: TRBJ1-2; V gene: TRBV5-5; CDR3 protein: CASSLAAGSYGYTF; CDR3 DNA: TGTGCCAGCAGCTTGGCGGCGGGAAGCTATGGCTACACCTTC
clone size: .; D gene: TRBD1; J gene: TRBJ1-3; V gene: TRBV9; CDR3 protein: CASSVAGTVGGNTIYF; CDR3 DNA: TGTGCCAGCAGCGTAGCTGGGACAGTGGGGGGAAACACCATATATTTT
clone size: .; D gene: .; J gene: TRBJ1-3; V gene: TRBV7-3; CDR3 protein: CASSLMPGSENTIYF; CDR3 DNA: TGTGCCAGCAGCTTAATGCCCGGGTCAGAAAACACCATATATTTT
clone size: .; D gene: .; J gene: TRBJ1-2; V gene: TRBV9; CDR3 protein: CASSVGLSGSGGYTF; CDR3 DNA: TGTGCCAGCAGCGTAGGCCTTTCGGGGAGCGGTGGCTACACCTTC
clone size: .; D gene: .; J gene: TRBJ1-1; V gene: TRBV27; CDR3 protein: CASSPGTMNTEAFF; CDR3 DNA: TGTGCCAGCAGCCCCGGGACAATGAACACTGAAGCTTTCTTT
clone size: .; D gene: TRBD1; J gene: TRBJ1-2; V gene: TRBV5-4; CDR3 protein: CASSLASRTGGAGYGYTF; CDR3 DNA: TGTGCCAGCAGCTTGGCCTCCCGGACAGGGGGCGCAGGCTATGGCTACACCTTC
clone size: few; D gene: .; J gene: TRBJ1-1; V gene: TRBV6-6; CDR3 protein: CASSRQGFTEAFF; CDR3 DNA: TGTGCCAGCTCTCGTCAGGGTTTCACTGAAGCTTTCTTT
clone size: .; D gene: .; J gene: TRBJ1-2; V gene: TRBV11-1; CDR3 protein: CASNDRASPGRGYTF; CDR3 DNA: TGTGCCAGCAATGACAGAGCCTCCCCCGGGCGTGGCTACACCTTC
clone size: .; D gene: .; J gene: TRBJ2-7; V gene: TRBV30; CDR3 protein: CAWSVQGDEQYF; CDR3 DNA: TGTGCCTGGAGTGTACAAGGGGACGAGCAGTACTTC
clone size: .; D gene: .; J gene: TRBJ2-2; V gene: TRBV7-2; CDR3 protein: CASSSRRIALSNTGELFF; CDR3 DNA: TGTGCCAGCAGCTCCCGGAGGATAGCGCTCTCGAACACCGGGGAGCTGTTTTTT
clone size: .; D gene: TRBD2; J gene: TRBJ2-7; V gene: TRBV9; CDR3 protein: CASSVGLGTSGGYYEQYF; CDR3 DNA: TGTGCCAGCAGCGTTGGATTGGGGACTAGCGGGGGGTACTACGAGCAGTACTTC
clone size: .; D gene: .; J gene: TRBJ1-1; V gene: TRBV7-3; CDR3 protein: CASSLSGQGLWTEAFF; CDR3 DNA: TGTGCCAGCAGCCTTAGCGGGCAGGGTTTATGGACTGAAGCTTTCTTT
clone size: .; D gene: .; J gene: TRBJ2-2; V gene: TRBV21-1; CDR3 protein: CASSSRRWSGELFF; CDR3 DNA: TGTGCCAGCAGCTCACGTCGGTGGTCCGGGGAGCTGTTTTTT
clone size: .; D gene: .; J gene: TRBJ1-3; V gene: TRBV28; CDR3 protein: CASSLAGLHHGNTIYF; CDR3 DNA: TGTGCCAGCAGTTTGGCAGGACTACACCACGGAAACACCATATATTTT
clone size: .; D gene: .; J gene: TRBJ1-1; V gene: TRBV7-3; CDR3 protein: CASSYIYTEAFF; CDR3 DNA: TGTGCCAGCAGCTACATTTACACTGAAGCTTTCTTT
clone size: .; D gene: TRBD2; J gene: TRBJ2-3; V gene: TRBV27; CDR3 protein: CASSSLAGSTDTQYF; CDR3 DNA: TGTGCCAGCAGTTCCCTAGCGGGGTCAACAGATACGCAGTATTTT
clone size: large; D gene: TRBD1; J gene: TRBJ1-5; V gene: TRBV6-5; CDR3 protein: CASGDRGHQPQHF; CDR3 DNA: TGTGCCAGCGGGGACAGGGGGCATCAGCCCCAGCATTTT
clone size: .; D gene: .; J gene: TRBJ2-1; V gene: TRBV10-3; CDR3 protein: CAISESTGSSYNEQFF; CDR3 DNA: TGTGCCATCAGTGAGTCGACCGGGAGCTCCTACAATGAGCAGTTCTTC
clone size: .; D gene: .; J gene: TRBJ2-1; V gene: TRBV5-8; CDR3 protein: CASSLTPYNEQFF; CDR3 DNA: TGTGCCAGCAGCTTGACACCTTACAATGAGCAGTTCTTC
clone size: .; D gene: TRBD2; J gene: TRBJ2-3; V gene: TRBV19; CDR3 protein: CASSLLAGGFGDTQYF; CDR3 DNA: TGTGCCAGTAGCCTCCTAGCGGGGGGCTTCGGAGATACGCAGTATTTT
clone size: .; D gene: .; J gene: TRBJ1-1; V gene: TRBV28; CDR3 protein: CASTPGRENTEAFF; CDR3 DNA: TGTGCCAGCACCCCGGGCCGGGAGAACACTGAAGCTTTCTTT
clone size: few; D gene: .; J gene: TRBJ1-2; V gene: TRBV9; CDR3 protein: CASTPSASGNYGYTF; CDR3 DNA: TGTGCCAGCACCCCTAGTGCGTCAGGGAACTATGGCTACACCTTC
clone size: .; D gene: .; J gene: TRBJ1-1; V gene: TRBV13; CDR3 protein: CASSYYRDAILPEAFF; CDR3 DNA: TGTGCCAGCAGCTACTACAGGGATGCTATCCTCCCTGAAGCTTTCTTT
clone size: .; D gene: .; J gene: TRBJ1-2; V gene: TRBV28; CDR3 protein: CASSSVAKLANYGYTF; CDR3 DNA: TGTGCCAGCAGTTCGGTAGCAAAACTCGCTAACTATGGCTACACCTTC
clone size: .; D gene: TRBD1; J gene: TRBJ1-1; V gene: TRBV9; CDR3 protein: CASSVVGSGGYTEAFF; CDR3 DNA: TGTGCCAGCAGCGTAGTCGGTTCAGGGGGGTACACTGAAGCTTTCTTT
clone size: .; D gene: .; J gene: TRBJ2-5; V gene: TRBV12-2; CDR3 protein: CASRLEIAGRLHNVTQYF; CDR3 DNA: TGTGCAAGTCGCTTAGAGATAGCGGGGCGCCTCCATAACGTGACCCAGTACTTC
clone size: .; D gene: TRBD2; J gene: TRBJ2-5; V gene: TRBV5-6; CDR3 protein: CASSLLVASGGQETQYF; CDR3 DNA: TGTGCCAGCAGCTTGCTGGTCGCTAGCGGGGGCCAAGAGACCCAGTACTTC
clone size: .; D gene: .; J gene: TRBJ1-2; V gene: TRBV15; CDR3 protein: CATSRSGTFYGYTF; CDR3 DNA: TGTGCCACCAGCAGGTCGGGGACATTCTATGGCTACACCTTC
clone size: .; D gene: TRBD2; J gene: TRBJ2-1; V gene: TRBV5-5; CDR3 protein: CASSLLLTSGYNEQFF; CDR3 DNA: TGTGCCAGCAGCTTATTGTTGACTAGCGGTTACAATGAGCAGTTCTTC
clone size: few; D gene: .; J gene: TRBJ1-5; V gene: TRBV4-1; CDR3 protein: CASSQGPGVGNQPQHF; CDR3 DNA: TGCGCCAGCAGCCAAGGCCCCGGGGTGGGCAATCAGCCCCAGCATTTT
clone size: once; D gene: TRBD2; J gene: TRBJ2-1; V gene: TRBV25-1; CDR3 protein: CASSEFIFSGGTNEQFF; CDR3 DNA: TGTGCCAGCAGTGAATTTATTTTTAGCGGGGGGACGAATGAGCAGTTCTTC
clone size: .; D gene: .; J gene: TRBJ2-7; V gene: TRBV9; CDR3 protein: CASSGLGNTYEQYF; CDR3 DNA: TGTGCCAGCAGCGGGTTGGGCAATACCTACGAGCAGTACTTC
clone size: .; D gene: TRBD1; J gene: TRBJ2-4; V gene: TRBV5-5; CDR3 protein: CASSSLLRDRVAKNIQYF; CDR3 DNA: TGTGCCAGCAGCTCCCTCTTACGGGACAGGGTAGCCAAAAACATTCAGTACTTC
clone size: .; D gene: TRBD2; J gene: TRBJ2-7; V gene: TRBV28; CDR3 protein: CASTQSGASSYEQYF; CDR3 DNA: TGTGCCAGCACCCAAAGCGGGGCTTCTTCCTACGAGCAGTACTTC
clone size: .; D gene: .; J gene: TRBJ1-6; V gene: TRBV29-1; CDR3 protein: CSVRRSYNSPLHF; CDR3 DNA: TGCAGCGTGAGGCGTTCCTATAATTCACCCCTCCACTTT
clone size: .; D gene: .; J gene: TRBJ2-7; V gene: TRBV27; CDR3 protein: CASSLFGQVNYEQYF; CDR3 DNA: TGTGCCAGCAGTTTATTTGGGCAGGTAAACTACGAGCAGTACTTC
clone size: .; D gene: TRBD1; J gene: TRBJ1-2; V gene: TRBV19; CDR3 protein: CASSHDRGLDYGYTF; CDR3 DNA: TGTGCCAGTAGCCATGACAGGGGGCTTGACTATGGCTACACCTTC
clone size: few; D gene: .; J gene: TRBJ2-7; V gene: TRBV30; CDR3 protein: CAWKEGMSPIYEQYF; CDR3 DNA: TGTGCCTGGAAGGAGGGAATGAGCCCCATCTACGAGCAGTACTTC
clone size: .; D gene: TRBD1; J gene: TRBJ2-1; V gene: TRBV18; CDR3 protein: CASTQGPSVSEQFF; CDR3 DNA: TGTGCCAGCACACAGGGGCCCTCCGTGAGTGAGCAGTTCTTC
clone size: .; D gene: TRBD1; J gene: TRBJ1-1; V gene: TRBV27; CDR3 protein: CASTDGQGRTEAFF; CDR3 DNA: TGTGCCAGCACCGACGGACAGGGTCGAACTGAAGCTTTCTTT
clone size: .; D gene: .; J gene: TRBJ2-1; V gene: TRBV6-6; CDR3 protein: CASSYSVLEDEQFF; CDR3 DNA: TGTGCCAGCAGTTACTCCGTCCTAGAGGATGAGCAGTTCTTC
clone size: .; D gene: .; J gene: TRBJ2-2; V gene: TRBV11-2; CDR3 protein: CASSKGGQLNTGELFF; CDR3 DNA: TGTGCCAGCAGCAAGGGGGGACAGCTAAACACCGGGGAGCTGTTTTTT
clone size: few; D gene: TRBD1; J gene: TRBJ1-6; V gene: TRBV6-6; CDR3 protein: CASSYMGTANSPLHF; CDR3 DNA: TGTGCCAGCAGTTACATGGGGACAGCTAATTCACCCCTCCACTTT